The entry that follows covers one TCR beta chain sequence. As yet, its antigen is unknown. The data originate from a study of blood T cells in healthy people across ages. Primers used in a second PCR of roughly 6 to 11 cycles were a sample-barcoded 5' primer and a J-beta primer mix. One entry per CDR3 protein, called by TCRdb with MiXCR from the 5' RACE reads. The sample lists 920,000 or so distinct CDR3 sequences; less than 50% were seen once. Study results and caveats: It was the long-lived donors that had more naive CD4+ cells and higher diversity than aged donors.

The CDR3 has 13 amino acids. Germline values: CDR1 MDHEN, CDR2 SYDVKM. The V and J genes are TRBV28 and TRBJ2-5; D may correspond to TRBD1 or TRBD2 (6 bases each). The end of the DNA aligns better with TRBJ2-7, so the J call may be wrong. The sequenced sample consisted of blood. The TCR sequence derives from a woman in her sixties in good health. CDR3 coding DNA: TGTGCCAGCAGTCCGGGGGCTGGTGACGAGCAGTACTTC. It translates to CASSPGAGDEQYF.